Listed here is a single T cell receptor beta chain. This CDR3 comprises 14 residues. Per the germline V gene, CDR1 is KGHDR and CDR2 is SFDVKD. The V end was cut by 3 bases, the J end by 9 bases, with 14 bases between. Clones were sequenced by immunoSEQ multiplex PCR, and TCRdb holds only the in-frame ones, with some missing. The sample records over 110,000 clones, under 90% being singletons. The study drew participants aged about 18 to 89 years from some 25 US areas. The record originates from a study of blood T cell repertoires in COVID-19. About the research overall: Samples taken during acute and convalescent COVID-19 were collected in the United States, Italy and Spain. The analysed material was cDNA or gDNA that came from T cells, B-cell-depleted T cells, or PBMCs.

Sequenced input: PBMCs or T cells enriched from blood (not recorded which). This sequence originates from a man in his fifties or sixties in a cohort exposed to, infected with or recovered from COVID-19 (not recorded which). The genes are TRBV24-1 and TRBJ2-1, with no clear D. The CDR3 region has the DNA TGTGCCACCAGTGATCCATCTCGGAGAGGTGAGCAGTTCTTC. Its translation: CATSDPSRRGEQFF.